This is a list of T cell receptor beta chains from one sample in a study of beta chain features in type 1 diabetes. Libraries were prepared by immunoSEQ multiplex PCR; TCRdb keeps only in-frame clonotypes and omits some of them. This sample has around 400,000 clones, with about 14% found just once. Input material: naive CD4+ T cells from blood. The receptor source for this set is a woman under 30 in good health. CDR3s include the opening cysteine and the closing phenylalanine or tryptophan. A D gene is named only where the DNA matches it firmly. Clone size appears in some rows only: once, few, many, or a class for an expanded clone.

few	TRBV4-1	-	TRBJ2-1	TGCGCCAGCAGCCAAGTCTATGAGCAGTTCTTC	CASSQVYEQFF
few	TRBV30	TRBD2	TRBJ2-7	TGTGCCTGGAGGACTAGCGAATCATCCTACGAGCAGTACTTC	CAWRTSESSYEQYF
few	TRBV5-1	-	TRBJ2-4	TGCGCCAGCAGCTTGGAGGGGGATATATCCAAAAACATTCAGTACTTC	CASSLEGDISKNIQYF
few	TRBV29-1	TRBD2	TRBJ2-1	TGCAGCGTTGCTCTAGCGGGAACCTACAATGAGCAGTTCTTC	CSVALAGTYNEQFF
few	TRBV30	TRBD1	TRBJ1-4	TGTGCCTGGAGCCGGACAGGGTCGGCAGAAAAACTGTTTTTT	CAWSRTGSAEKLFF
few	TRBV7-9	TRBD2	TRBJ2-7	TGTGCCAGCAGCTTATTCCCTTTGGCGGGAGGCTCCTACGAGCAGTACTTC	CASSLFPLAGGSYEQYF
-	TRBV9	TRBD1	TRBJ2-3	TGTGCCAGCAGCGCCAGTGGACAGGCCGCAGATACGCAGTATTTT	CASSASGQAADTQYF
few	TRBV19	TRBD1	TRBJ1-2	TGTGCCAGTAGTCGGACAGGGAACTATGGCTACACCTTC	CASSRTGNYGYTF
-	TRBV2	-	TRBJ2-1	TGTGCCAGCAGTCGAACTAGTCCCTACAATGAGCAGTTCTTC	CASSRTSPYNEQFF
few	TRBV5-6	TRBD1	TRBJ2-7	TGTGCCAGCAGCGTTGACAGGGGGACCTACGAGCAGTACTTC	CASSVDRGTYEQYF
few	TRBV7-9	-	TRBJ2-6	TGTGCCAGCAGCCCTGGGACTGGTGGGGCCAACGTCCTGACTTTC	CASSPGTGGANVLTF
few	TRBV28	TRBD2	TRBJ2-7	TGTGCCAGCACCCCGACTAGCGGGGGAAGCTACGAGCAGTACTTC	CASTPTSGGSYEQYF
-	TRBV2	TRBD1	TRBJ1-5	TGTGCCAGCAGTGAGGCAGGACAGGGAGTAGCCCAGCCCCAGCATTTT	CASSEAGQGVAQPQHF
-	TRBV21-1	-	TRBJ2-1	TGTGCCAGCAGCAACCAAAGAGATGAGCAGTTCTTC	CASSNQRDEQFF
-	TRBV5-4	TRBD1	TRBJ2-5	TGTGCCAGCAGACCCCCCGGACAGGGGGCGGCGGAGACCCAGTACTTC	CASRPPGQGAAETQYF
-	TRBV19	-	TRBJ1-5	TGTGCCAGTAAGGGGCAGGCGAGTGGCAATCAGCCCCAGCATTTT	CASKGQASGNQPQHF
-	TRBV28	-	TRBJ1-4	TGTGCCAGCAGTTTAATCGATGAGGTCGGCGGTGGACTGTTTTTT	CASSLIDEVGGGLFF
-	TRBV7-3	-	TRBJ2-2	TGTGCCAGCAGCTTCGTGGGGGGGCGCGGAACCGGGGAGCTGTTTTTT	CASSFVGGRGTGELFF
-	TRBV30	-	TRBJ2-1	TGTGCCTGGACCTCACGGAGCTCCTACAATGAGCAGTTCTTC	CAWTSRSSYNEQFF
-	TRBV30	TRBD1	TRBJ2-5	TGTGCCTGGGGACAGGGGGTTGGCGAGACCCAGTACTTC	CAWGQGVGETQYF
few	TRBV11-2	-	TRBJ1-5	TGTGCCAGCAGCTTAGGATGGCGGGCAAATAGCAATCAGCCCCAGCATTTT	CASSLGWRANSNQPQHF
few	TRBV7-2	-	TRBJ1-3	TGTGCCAGCAGCTCTCGGACAGCCTTTACTGGAAACACCATATATTTT	CASSSRTAFTGNTIYF
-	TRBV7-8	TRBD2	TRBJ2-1	TGTGCCAGCAGCCCCCGGAGGGCGGGAGGGCCCTACAATGAGCAGTTCTTC	CASSPRRAGGPYNEQFF
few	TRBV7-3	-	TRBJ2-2	TGTGCCAGCAGCTTGGGCGGGACTCTAGCGAACACCGGGGAGCTGTTTTTT	CASSLGGTLANTGELFF
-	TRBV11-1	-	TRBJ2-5	TGTGCCAGCAGCTTATGGTTGGTAGCGGAAGAGACCCAGTACTTC	CASSLWLVAEETQYF
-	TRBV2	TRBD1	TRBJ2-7	TGTGCCAGCTCTGGGGACAGTCCGGTCGAGCAGTACTTC	CASSGDSPVEQYF
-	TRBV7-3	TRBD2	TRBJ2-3	TGTGCCAGCAGCAGGACTAGCGGGGGCAGCACGCAGTATTTT	CASSRTSGGSTQYF
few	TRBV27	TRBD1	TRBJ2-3	TGTGCCAGCGGCCTTTGGGCAGGGGGTACAGATACGCAGTATTTT	CASGLWAGGTDTQYF
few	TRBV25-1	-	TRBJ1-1	TGTGCCAGCCAGACCTCAGGGATTGTCACTGAAGCTTTCTTT	CASQTSGIVTEAFF
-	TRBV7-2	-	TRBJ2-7	TGTGCCAGCAGCTACCAACCGGGACATCGGTCCTACGAGCAGTACTTC	CASSYQPGHRSYEQYF
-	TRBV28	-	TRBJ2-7	TGTGCCAGCAGCCGCCTTTCGCGGGAGCAGTACTTC	CASSRLSREQYF
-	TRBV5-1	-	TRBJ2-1	TGCGCCAGCAGCTTGTCCGGGAGTGGGATATGGAATGAGCAGTTCTTC	CASSLSGSGIWNEQFF
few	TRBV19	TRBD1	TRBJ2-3	TGTGCCAGTAGTGGCAGGACAGGGAGATTGGATACGCAGTATTTT	CASSGRTGRLDTQYF
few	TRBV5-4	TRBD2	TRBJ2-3	TGTGCCAGCAGCTTGGGAGGGGGACTAGCGGGAGGACTTGGAGATACGCAGTATTTT	CASSLGGGLAGGLGDTQYF
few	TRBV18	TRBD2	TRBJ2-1	TGTGCCAGCTCACCACCGTGGGCTAGCGGGAGGGTCAATGAGCAGTTCTTC	CASSPPWASGRVNEQFF
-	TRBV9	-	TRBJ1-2	TGTGCCAGCAGCGTAGATGGCACGGGTAAAGCTAACTATGGCTACACCTTC	CASSVDGTGKANYGYTF
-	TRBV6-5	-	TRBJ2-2	TGTGCCAGCAACTTCCGTACTCGTGACACCGGGGAGCTGTTTTTT	CASNFRTRDTGELFF